A single sample gave rise to the 15 T cell receptor beta chains below, sequenced in a study of CD8 T cells in Susac syndrome. Roughly 0.45 to 1 ug RNA was reverse transcribed with random hexamers. MiXCR, applied by TCRdb to the immunoSEQ multiplex PCR reads, yields one record per CDR3 protein. Of 250,000 to 350,000 distinct CDR3 sequences listed, roughly 94% are singletons. Sequencing was done on a sample of CD4+ T cells from PBMCs. The source of these receptors is a human donor with multiple sclerosis.

The CDR3 nucleotides are TGTGCCAGTAGGATGACTAGCGCCTTAAACACCGGGGAGCTGTTTTTT. Its translation is CASRMTSALNTGELFF. The rearrangement links TRBV19 to TRBJ2-2; 8 bases are shared with TRBD2. The ends lost 6 bases at V and 2 bases at J; junction bases unmatched: 8. Germline V gene data show CDR1 as LNHDA and CDR2 as SQIVND (reference sequence). This CDR3 is built from 16 residues. The variable domain in full, completed from reference TRBV19 and TRBJ2-2, reads DGGITQSPKYLFRKEGQNVTLSCEQNLNHDAMYWYRQDPGQGLRLIYYSQIVNDFQKGDIAEGYSVSREKKESFPLTVTSAQKNPTAFYLCASRMTSALNTGELFFGEGSRLTVL.

The chain links TRBV6-5 to TRBJ1-1, with D maybe TRBD1 (6 bases). CDR3 size: 14 residues. CDR1 MNHEY and CDR2 SVGAGI come from the germline V gene. V was pared by 7 bases and J by 6 bases, with 18 bases between. The CDR3 spells CASTRPGTPPEAFF. The DNA of the CDR3 is TGTGCCAGCACCAGACCTGGGACACCACCTGAAGCTTTCTTT.

The V call is TRBV5-1, the J call TRBJ1-2; D is ambiguous. The CDR3 is 13 amino acids. The V gene's germline CDR1 is SGHRS and CDR2 YFSETQ. V shed 0 bases and J shed 5 bases, with 8 bases lying between them. Here the CDR3 reads CASSLDGKYGYTF. The DNA of the CDR3 is TGCGCCAGCAGCTTGGACGGGAAGTATGGCTACACCTTC. The whole variable domain, remainder taken from reference TRBV5-1 and TRBJ1-2, is KAGVTQTPRYLIKTRGQQVTLSCSPISGHRSVSWYQQTPGQGLQFLFEYFSETQRNKGNFPGRFSGRQFSNSRSEMNVSTLELGDSALYLCASSLDGKYGYTFGSGTRLTVV.

The chain combines TRBV30 with TRBJ2-3; TRBD1 matches at 11 bases. Losses at the gene ends were 0 bases for V and 5 bases for J; bases not matched to a gene: 1. The germline CDR1 and CDR2 sequences are GTSNPN and SVGIG (reference sequence). The CDR3 contains 14 residues. As DNA, the CDR3 is TGTGCCTGGAGTGTGGGGACAGGGGGAGATACGCAGTATTTT. This translates into CAWSVGTGGDTQYF.

V usage is TRBV3-1 and J usage is TRBJ2-5; tentatively, D is TRBD2 (6 bases). The germline CDR1 and CDR2 sequences are LGHDT and YNNKEL (reference sequence). V dropped 2 bases and J dropped 3 bases, with 10 bases sitting between them. This CDR3 contains 14 residues. The CDR3 region is CASSQLAYKETQYF. The CDR3 DNA sequence: TGTGCCAGCAGCCAACTAGCGTATAAAGAGACCCAGTACTTC.

The V and J genes are TRBV19 and TRBJ1-5, with D hard to call. The CDR3 spans 15 residues. In germline, CDR1 is LNHDA, CDR2 SQIVND (reference sequence). Trimming took off 6 bases at V and 1 base at J, with 13 bases between the two ends. The CDR3 spells CASRGRAGSNQPQHF. The CDR3 DNA follows: TGTGCCAGTAGAGGGAGAGCTGGCAGCAATCAGCCCCAGCATTTT.

The table lists this clonotype with a count of one. This chain connects TRBV28 to TRBJ2-1; D remains unclear. The CDR3 spans 15 residues. Trimming removed 8 bases from V and 3 bases from J, with 17 bases in between. Germline V CDR1 and CDR2: MDHEN, SYDVKM. CDR3 DNA sequence: TGTGCCAGCGCTCCGGCCGGCAGTGGCTACAATGAGCAGTTCTTC. Residues: CASAPAGSGYNEQFF.

The V call is TRBV20-1, the J call TRBJ2-7; 12 bases align to TRBD1. CDR1 DFQATT and CDR2 SNEGSKA come from the germline V gene (reference sequence). This CDR3 is 15 amino acids long. The trim removed 3 bases at V and 1 base at J, leaving 4 bases unmatched. Here the CDR3 reads CSASKGQGASYEQYF. In nucleotides, the CDR3 is TGCAGTGCTAGCAAGGGACAGGGGGCTTCCTACGAGCAGTACTTC.

The chain couples TRBV29-1 to TRBJ1-2, with 8 nucleotides matching TRBD1. The trim removed 6 bases at V and 2 bases at J, leaving 5 bases unmatched. This CDR3 has 13 amino acids. Germline CDR1 is SQVTM and CDR2 is ANQGSEA. The CDR3 spells CSVPDRENYGYTF. DNA for the CDR3: TGCAGCGTCCCGGACAGGGAGAACTATGGCTACACCTTC.

The chain employs TRBV2 and TRBJ1-2; 9 bases line up with TRBD1. With 8 bases clipped from V and 7 bases from J, the junction kept 8 bases outside the gene matches. Germline lookup yields CDR1 SNHLY and CDR2 FYNNEI. CDR3 length equals 13 residues. The CDR3 nucleotides are TGTGCCAGCCAAGGACAGGGGATCGCTGGCTACACCTTC. Translation: CASQGQGIAGYTF.

The chain joins TRBV6-2 or TRBV6-3 to TRBJ2-7; a possible D gene is TRBD1 (6 bases). The germline gives CDR1 MNHEY, CDR2 SVGEGT. Trimming left V 6 bases short and J 0 bases short, with 15 bases between. The CDR3 is 15 amino acids. The CDR3 nucleotides read TGTGCCAGCAGCGACCTGTTGGACAGCTCCTACGAGCAGTACTTC. Translating it yields CASSDLLDSSYEQYF.

The rearrangement joins TRBV6-5 to TRBJ1-1, with D unclear. V was clipped by 0 bases and J by 4 bases, with 12 bases between them. This CDR3 comprises 15 residues. From germline, CDR1 is MNHEY and CDR2 SVGAGI. The CDR3 loop is CASSYSSSGSTEAFF. CDR3 bases: TGTGCCAGCAGTTACTCGAGCTCAGGTAGCACTGAAGCTTTCTTT.

The rearrangement joins TRBV30 to TRBJ1-1, with D tentatively TRBD1 (6 bases). The CDR3 is 13 residues long. V dropped 3 bases and J dropped 6 bases, with 14 bases sitting between them. CDR1 GTSNPN and CDR2 SVGIG come from the germline V gene (reference sequence). CDR3 sequence reads: CAWSRQVLAEAFF. In DNA, the CDR3 is TGTGCCTGGAGCCGACAGGTCCTAGCTGAAGCTTTCTTT.

The genes are TRBV6-5 and TRBJ2-7; D perhaps matches TRBD2 (6 bases). Germline V gene sequence: CDR1 MNHEY, CDR2 SVGAGI. Deletions cut 6 bases from V and 4 bases from J, with 19 bases between. This CDR3 region has 15 residues. The CDR3 DNA reads TGTGCCAGCAGATTACGAGTTGACGGGGGATACGAGCAGTACTTC. This codes for CASRLRVDGGYEQYF.

The chain has TRBV11-3 and TRBJ2-1, with 12 positions matching TRBD2. The CDR3 spans 14 residues. Germline V gene data show CDR1 as SGHNT and CDR2 as YENEEA. The ends lost 1 base at V and 10 bases at J; junction bases unmatched: 2. The CDR3 nucleotides are TGTGCCAGCAGCTTAGCGACTAGCGGGGGAGAGCAGTTCTTC. Its protein product is CASSLATSGGEQFF.